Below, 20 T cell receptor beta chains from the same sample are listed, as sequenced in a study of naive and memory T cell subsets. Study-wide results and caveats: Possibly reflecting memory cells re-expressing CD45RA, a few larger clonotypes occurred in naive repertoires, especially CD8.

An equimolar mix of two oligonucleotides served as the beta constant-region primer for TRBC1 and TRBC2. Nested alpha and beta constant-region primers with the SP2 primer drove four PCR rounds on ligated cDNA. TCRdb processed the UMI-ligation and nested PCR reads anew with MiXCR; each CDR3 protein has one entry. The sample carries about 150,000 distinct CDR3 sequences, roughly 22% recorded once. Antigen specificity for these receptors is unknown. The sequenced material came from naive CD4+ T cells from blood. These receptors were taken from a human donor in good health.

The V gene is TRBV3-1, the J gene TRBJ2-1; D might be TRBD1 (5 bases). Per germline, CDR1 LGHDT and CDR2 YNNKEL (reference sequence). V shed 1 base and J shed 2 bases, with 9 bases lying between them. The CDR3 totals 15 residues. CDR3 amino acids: CASSQGGMAYNEQFF. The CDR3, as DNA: TGTGCCAGCAGCCAAGGGGGCATGGCCTACAATGAGCAGTTCTTC.

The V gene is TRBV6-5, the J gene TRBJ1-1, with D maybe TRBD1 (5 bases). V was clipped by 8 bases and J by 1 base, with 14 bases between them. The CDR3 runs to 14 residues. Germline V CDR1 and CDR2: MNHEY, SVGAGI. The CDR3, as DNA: TGTGCCAGCTACCCCCCAGGGACGAACACTGAAGCTTTCTTT. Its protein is CASYPPGTNTEAFF.

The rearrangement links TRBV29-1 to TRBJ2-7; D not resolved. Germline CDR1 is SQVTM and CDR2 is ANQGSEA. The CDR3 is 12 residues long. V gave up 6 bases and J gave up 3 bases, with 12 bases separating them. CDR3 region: CSVSEGVYEQYF. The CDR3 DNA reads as TGCAGCGTCTCAGAAGGAGTCTACGAGCAGTACTTC.

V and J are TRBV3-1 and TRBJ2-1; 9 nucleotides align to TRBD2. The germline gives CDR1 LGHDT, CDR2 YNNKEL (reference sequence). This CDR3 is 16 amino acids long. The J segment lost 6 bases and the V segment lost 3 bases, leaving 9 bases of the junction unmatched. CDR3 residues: CASSQYSGSLSNEQFF. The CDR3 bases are TGTGCCAGCAGCCAGTATAGCGGGAGTCTTTCCAATGAGCAGTTCTTC.

CDR3 sequence: CASRTSGSTDTQYF. Here the CDR3 DNA reads TGCGCCAGCAGAACTAGCGGTAGCACAGATACGCAGTATTTT. The gene calls are TRBV5-1 and TRBJ2-3, with TRBD2 identical over 8 bases. The CDR3 length is 14 residues. The trim removed 5 bases at V and 0 bases at J, leaving 2 bases unmatched. Per germline, CDR1 SGHRS and CDR2 YFSETQ.

CDR3 in amino acids: CSVLPGEETQYF. The CDR3 coding sequence is TGCAGCGTTCTCCCAGGGGAAGAGACCCAGTACTTC. This chain links TRBV29-1 with TRBJ2-5; maybe TRBD1 (6 bases). The V end lost 5 bases, the J end lost 3 bases, and 10 bases lay between the germline ends. The CDR3 length is 12 residues. CDR1 and CDR2 (germline): SQVTM, ANQGSEA.

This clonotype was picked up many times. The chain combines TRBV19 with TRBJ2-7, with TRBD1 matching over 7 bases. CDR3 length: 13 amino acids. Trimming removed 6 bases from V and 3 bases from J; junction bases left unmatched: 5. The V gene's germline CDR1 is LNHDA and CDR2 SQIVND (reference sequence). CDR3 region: CASSSDRDYEQYF. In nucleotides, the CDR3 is TGTGCCAGTAGCTCAGACAGGGACTACGAGCAGTACTTC. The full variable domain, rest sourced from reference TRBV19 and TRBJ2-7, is DGGITQSPKYLFRKEGQNVTLSCEQNLNHDAMYWYRQDPGQGLRLIYYSQIVNDFQKGDIAEGYSVSREKKESFPLTVTSAQKNPTAFYLCASSSDRDYEQYFGPGTRLTVT.

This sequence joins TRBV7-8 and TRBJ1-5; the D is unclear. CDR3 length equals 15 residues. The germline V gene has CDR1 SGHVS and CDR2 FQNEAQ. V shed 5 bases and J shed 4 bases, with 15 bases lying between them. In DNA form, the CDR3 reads TGTGCCAGCAGCCCCTCGGCCACGGGAAATCAGCCCCAGCATTTT. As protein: CASSPSATGNQPQHF.

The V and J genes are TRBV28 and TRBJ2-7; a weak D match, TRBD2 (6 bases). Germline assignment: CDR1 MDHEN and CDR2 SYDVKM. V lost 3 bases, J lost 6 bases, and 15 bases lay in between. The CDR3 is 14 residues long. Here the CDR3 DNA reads TGTGCCAGCAGTTTGGTGGGAGGACGGGTCGAGCAGTACTTC. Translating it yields CASSLVGGRVEQYF.

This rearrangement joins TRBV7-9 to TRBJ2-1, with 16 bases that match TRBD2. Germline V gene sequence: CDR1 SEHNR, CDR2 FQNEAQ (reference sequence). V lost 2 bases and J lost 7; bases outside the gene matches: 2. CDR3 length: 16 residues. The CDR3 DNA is TGTGCCAGCAGCTTACCGGGACTAGCGGGAGGGAATGAGCAGTTCTTC. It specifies CASSLPGLAGGNEQFF.

CDR3 amino acids: CSAVPPGTSGRGEQFF. The CDR3 nucleotides read TGCAGTGCTGTCCCCCCCGGGACTAGCGGGAGGGGTGAGCAGTTCTTC. The V call is TRBV20-1, the J call TRBJ2-1, with 16 bases lining up with TRBD2. This CDR3 region has 16 residues. Germline trimming cut 5 bases from V and 9 bases from J; bases unmatched to any gene: 10. CDR1 and CDR2 (germline): DFQATT, SNEGSKA (reference sequence).

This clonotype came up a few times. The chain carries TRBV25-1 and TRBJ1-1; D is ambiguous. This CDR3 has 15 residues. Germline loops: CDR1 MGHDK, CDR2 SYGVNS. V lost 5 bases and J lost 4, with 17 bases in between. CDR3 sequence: CASSPALGSGTEAFF. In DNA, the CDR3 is TGTGCCAGCAGTCCCGCCCTGGGGTCTGGCACTGAAGCTTTCTTT.

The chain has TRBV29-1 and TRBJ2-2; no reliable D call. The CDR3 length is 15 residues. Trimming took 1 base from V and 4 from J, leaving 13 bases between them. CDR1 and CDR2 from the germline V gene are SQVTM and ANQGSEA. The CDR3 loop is CSVEVTSGCTGELFF. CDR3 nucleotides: TGCAGCGTTGAAGTCACGAGTGGGTGCACCGGGGAGCTGTTTTTT.

CDR3 amino acids: CSARTITSTDTQYF. CDR3 nucleotides: TGCAGTGCTAGGACTATAACTAGCACAGATACGCAGTATTTT. The chain recombines TRBV20-1 with TRBJ2-3, with D possibly TRBD2 on 5 matching bases. Germline values: CDR1 DFQATT, CDR2 SNEGSKA (reference sequence). V gave up 3 bases and J gave up 0 bases, with 10 bases separating them. The CDR3 runs 14 residues.

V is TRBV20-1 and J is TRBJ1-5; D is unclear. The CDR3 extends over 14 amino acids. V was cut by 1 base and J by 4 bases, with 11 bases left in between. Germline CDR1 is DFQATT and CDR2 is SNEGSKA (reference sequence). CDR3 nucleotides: TGCAGTGCTAGAGCCGTCCCAAGTAATCAGCCCCAGCATTTT. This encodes CSARAVPSNQPQHF.

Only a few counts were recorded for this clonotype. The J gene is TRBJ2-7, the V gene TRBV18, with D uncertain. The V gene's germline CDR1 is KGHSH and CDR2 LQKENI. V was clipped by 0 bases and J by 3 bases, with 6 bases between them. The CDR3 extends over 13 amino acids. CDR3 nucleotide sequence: TGTGCCAGCTCACCACCGAAGGACTACGAGCAGTACTTC. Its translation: CASSPPKDYEQYF.

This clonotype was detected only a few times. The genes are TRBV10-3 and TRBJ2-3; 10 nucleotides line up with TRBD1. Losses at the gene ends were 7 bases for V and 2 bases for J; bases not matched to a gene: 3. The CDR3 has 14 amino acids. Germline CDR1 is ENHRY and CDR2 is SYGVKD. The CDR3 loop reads CAITRQGATDTQYF. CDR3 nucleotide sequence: TGTGCCATCACCCGACAGGGGGCCACAGATACGCAGTATTTT.

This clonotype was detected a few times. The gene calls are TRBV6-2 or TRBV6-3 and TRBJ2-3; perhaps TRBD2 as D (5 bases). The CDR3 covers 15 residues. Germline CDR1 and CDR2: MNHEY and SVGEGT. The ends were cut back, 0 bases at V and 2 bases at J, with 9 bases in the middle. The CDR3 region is CASSYSGADTDTQYF. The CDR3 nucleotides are TGTGCCAGCAGTTACTCTGGAGCGGACACAGATACGCAGTATTTT.

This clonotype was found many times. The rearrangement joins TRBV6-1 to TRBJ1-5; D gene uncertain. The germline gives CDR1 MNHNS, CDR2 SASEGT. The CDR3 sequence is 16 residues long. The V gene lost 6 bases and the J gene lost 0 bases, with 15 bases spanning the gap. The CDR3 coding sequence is TGTGCCAGCAGCACTATCATCACCCATAGCAATCAGCCCCAGCATTTT. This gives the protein CASSTIITHSNQPQHF.

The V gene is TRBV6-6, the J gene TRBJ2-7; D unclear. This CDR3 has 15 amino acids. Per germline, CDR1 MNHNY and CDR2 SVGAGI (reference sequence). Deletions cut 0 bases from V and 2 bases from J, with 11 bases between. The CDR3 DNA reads TGTGCCAGCAGTTACTCCATCGGTGATCCCTACGAGCAGTACTTC. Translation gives CASSYSIGDPYEQYF.